The 19 T cell receptor beta chains below come from one sample, sequenced in a study of CD8 T cells in ankylosing spondylitis. Their target antigens are unknown. Study-level results: What seemed typical of ankylosing spondylitis blood was a TCR beta motif built from 8 or 9 highly homologous variants.

MiXCR, applied by TCRdb to the 5' RACE reads, yields one record per CDR3 protein. The data contain 220,000 or so distinct CDR3 sequences, 15% to 20% of them seen just once; the ten biggest clones take up approximately 40%. Sample: blood, either unsorted or a sorted T cell fraction (not recorded which). All receptors derive from a male donor with ankylosing spondylitis.

With regard to this clonotype: Compared with germline, one end of the junction differs, possibly owing to a read error. The rearrangement joins TRBV15 to TRBJ1-4, with D uncertain. CDR1 is LNHNV and CDR2 is YYDKDF in the germline V gene (reference sequence). There are 16 residues in the CDR3. CDR3 residues: CATSGDQVVTSEKLFF. The CDR3 DNA is TGTGCCACCAGCGGAGATCAGGTGGTGACTTCTGAAAAACTGTTTTTT.

This chain connects TRBV7-9 to TRBJ2-2; D tentatively reads TRBD1 or TRBD2 (5 bases each). Germline values: CDR1 SEHNR, CDR2 FQNEAQ (reference sequence). V was cut by 11 bases and J by 0 bases, with 13 bases left in between. CDR3 size: 14 residues. The CDR3 region is CAGAGETNTGELFF. As DNA, the CDR3 is TGTGCCGGGGCGGGTGAGACGAACACCGGGGAGCTGTTTTTT.

This clonotype was recorded a few times. The chain joins TRBV20-1 to TRBJ2-7, with D unresolved. Germline V gives CDR1 DFQATT, CDR2 SNEGSKA (reference sequence). The CDR3 consists of 16 residues. V was cut by 1 base and J by 3 bases, with 19 bases left in between. The CDR3 sequence: CSARGVGPSAGYEQYF. Written as DNA, the CDR3 is TGCAGTGCTAGAGGGGTTGGGCCTTCCGCAGGCTACGAGCAGTACTTC.

This clonotype was picked up a small number of times. The V gene is TRBV6-1, the J gene TRBJ2-7, with a tentative D call TRBD2 (7 bases). The CDR3 is 17 amino acids. Between the trimmed V and J ends, which lost 2 bases and 0 bases, there was a span of 17 bases. Germline lookup yields CDR1 MNHNS and CDR2 SASEGT. In DNA, the CDR3 is TGTGCCAGCAGTGAATGGGGGCTAGCGGCTAGCTCCTACGAGCAGTACTTC. This sequence encodes CASSEWGLAASSYEQYF.

In this sample, this clonotype turned up a few times. The chain links TRBV4-1 to TRBJ2-7; 7 positions match TRBD1. V trimming: 4 bases; J trimming: 5 bases; junction bases outside the gene matches: 8. The length of the CDR3 is 14 residues. Germline V lookup: CDR1 MGHRA, CDR2 YSYEKL. CDR3 amino acids: CASSPRTGRHEQYF. The CDR3 coding sequence is TGCGCCAGCAGCCCGCGGACAGGCAGACACGAGCAGTACTTC.

This clonotype appeared a few times. The V and J genes are TRBV27 and TRBJ2-7; D is possibly TRBD2 (7 bases). V lost 7 bases and J 1 base, leaving 20 bases between the germline ends. Germline V lookup: CDR1 MNHEY, CDR2 SMNVEV (reference sequence). The CDR3 totals 16 residues. The CDR3 loop reads CASTRGAIGGSYEQYF. The CDR3 coding sequence is TGTGCCAGCACCCGGGGGGCGATCGGGGGGTCCTACGAGCAGTACTTC.

The V call is TRBV5-1, the J call TRBJ2-1; the D gene is possibly TRBD1 (6 bases). Germline V CDR1 and CDR2: SGHRS, YFSETQ. Trimming cost V 0 bases and J 3 bases, with 13 bases left between them. The CDR3 is 16 residues long. In nucleotides, the CDR3 is TGCGCCAGCAGCTTGGTTTCAGGGGCCGGCTACAATGAGCAGTTCTTC. Translated: CASSLVSGAGYNEQFF.

CDR3 amino acids: CASSQVLGLAVGSGELFF. In DNA, the CDR3 is TGCGCCAGCAGCCAAGTTTTGGGACTAGCGGTGGGTTCCGGGGAGCTGTTTTTT. The V call is TRBV4-1, the J call TRBJ2-2; TRBD2 matches 11 bases. Per germline, CDR1 MGHRA and CDR2 YSYEKL. The CDR3 spans 18 residues. Germline trimming cut 1 base from V and 6 bases from J; bases unmatched to any gene: 10.

The V and J genes are TRBV7-9 and TRBJ2-3; the D gene is possibly TRBD2 (6 bases). Germline-derived CDR1 and CDR2 are SEHNR and FQNEAQ (reference sequence). V lost 8 bases, J lost 7 bases, and 16 bases lay in between. This CDR3 comprises 13 residues. The CDR3 spells CASGGSGPYTQYF. The CDR3 DNA reads TGTGCCAGCGGGGGAAGCGGGCCGTATACGCAGTATTTT.

The table lists this clonotype with many counts. This chain links TRBV12-3 or TRBV12-4 with TRBJ2-3; D gene ambiguous. V was trimmed by 3 bases and J by 1 base, leaving 5 bases between them. CDR3 length equals 13 residues. The CDR3 spells CASSLFGTDTQYF. DNA of the CDR3: TGTGCCAGCAGTTTGTTTGGCACAGATACGCAGTATTTT.

This clonotype was seen a few times. For the CDR3, the DNA is TGTGCCAGCAGTGAATTTCGACCGCCATCTGGGGCCAACGTCCTGACTTTC. This codes for CASSEFRPPSGANVLTF. The rearrangement joins TRBV2 to TRBJ2-6, with D uncertain. The CDR3 spans 17 residues. V was shortened by 2 bases and J by 1 base, with 12 bases between the two germline ends. Germline lookup yields CDR1 SNHLY and CDR2 FYNNEI.

This clonotype was seen only a few times. V and J are TRBV6-2 or TRBV6-3 and TRBJ1-1; D is unresolved. The CDR3 sequence is 11 residues long. V was cut by 5 bases and J by 5 bases, with 6 bases left in between. The V gene's germline CDR1 is MNHEY and CDR2 SVGEGT. The CDR3 protein is CASSHATEAFF. The CDR3 DNA is TGTGCCAGCAGTCACGCTACTGAAGCTTTCTTT.

This clonotype was found a few times. V is TRBV7-9 and J is TRBJ2-3, with a tentative D call TRBD2 (5 bases). The CDR3 covers 16 residues. The V end lost 7 bases, the J end lost 2 bases, and 19 bases lay between the germline ends. Germline V gives CDR1 SEHNR, CDR2 FQNEAQ (reference sequence). CDR3 loop: CASTPRGAESTDTQYF. In nucleotides, the CDR3 is TGTGCCAGCACCCCCCGTGGAGCGGAGTCCACAGATACGCAGTATTTT.

This clonotype was detected a few times. The DNA is left out, because the CDR3 cannot be placed on it with certainty; the CDR3 is given as TCRdb lists it. J is TRBJ1-2 and V is TRBV12-3 or TRBV12-4; the table's TRBD1 call for D was not verified on the DNA. The CDR3 extends over 14 residues, inclusive of both ends. The CDR3 is CASSPWGQGSGSTF.

The V gene is TRBV7-9, the J gene TRBJ1-1, with D tentatively TRBD1 (5 bases). V shed 4 bases and J shed 6 bases, with 15 bases lying between them. The CDR3 totals 14 residues. Germline V gene sequence: CDR1 SEHNR, CDR2 FQNEAQ (reference sequence). CDR3 coding DNA: TGTGCCAGCAGCTCCCCCGGGACGGGTCCTGAAGCTTTCTTT. It yields the protein CASSSPGTGPEAFF.

The rearrangement uses TRBV4-1 and TRBJ2-1, with D perhaps being TRBD1 or TRBD2 (5 bases each). The V end lost 0 bases, the J end lost 7 bases, and 13 bases lay between the germline ends. Looked up from germline, CDR1 is MGHRA and CDR2 is YSYEKL. CDR3 size: 15 residues. CDR3 loop: CASSQDRVRGNEQFF. CDR3 DNA sequence: TGCGCCAGCAGCCAAGATCGGGTGAGGGGTAATGAGCAGTTCTTC.

This clonotype has ten or more counts. This chain uses TRBV6-4 with TRBJ2-1; 15 bases are a match to TRBD2. V shed 4 bases and J 6 bases; nucleotides not matched to a gene: 1. The CDR3 is 15 amino acids. Germline V CDR1 and CDR2: MRHNA, SNTAGT. The DNA for the CDR3 is TGTGCCAGCAGTGGGACTAGCGGGGGGGCCAATGAGCAGTTCTTC. As protein: CASSGTSGGANEQFF.

V gene TRBV19 combines with J gene TRBJ2-3, with TRBD2 identical over 9 bases. The V segment lost 3 bases and the J segment 5 bases; nucleotides outside the gene matches: 9. CDR3 size: 16 residues. Germline V gene data show CDR1 as LNHDA and CDR2 as SQIVND (reference sequence). The CDR3 here is CASSIGVAGAGDTQYF. The CDR3 DNA sequence: TGTGCCAGTAGTATTGGGGTAGCGGGAGCTGGAGATACGCAGTATTTT.

This clonotype was recorded many times. This chain links TRBV12-3 or TRBV12-4 with TRBJ2-3; possible D gene TRBD2, 6 bases. The germline V and J ends were trimmed by 11 bases and 0 bases, with 9 bases remaining between them. This CDR3 spans 12 amino acids. CDR3 sequence reads: CASGLSTDTQYF. CDR3 DNA sequence: TGTGCCTCGGGACTCAGCACAGATACGCAGTATTTT.